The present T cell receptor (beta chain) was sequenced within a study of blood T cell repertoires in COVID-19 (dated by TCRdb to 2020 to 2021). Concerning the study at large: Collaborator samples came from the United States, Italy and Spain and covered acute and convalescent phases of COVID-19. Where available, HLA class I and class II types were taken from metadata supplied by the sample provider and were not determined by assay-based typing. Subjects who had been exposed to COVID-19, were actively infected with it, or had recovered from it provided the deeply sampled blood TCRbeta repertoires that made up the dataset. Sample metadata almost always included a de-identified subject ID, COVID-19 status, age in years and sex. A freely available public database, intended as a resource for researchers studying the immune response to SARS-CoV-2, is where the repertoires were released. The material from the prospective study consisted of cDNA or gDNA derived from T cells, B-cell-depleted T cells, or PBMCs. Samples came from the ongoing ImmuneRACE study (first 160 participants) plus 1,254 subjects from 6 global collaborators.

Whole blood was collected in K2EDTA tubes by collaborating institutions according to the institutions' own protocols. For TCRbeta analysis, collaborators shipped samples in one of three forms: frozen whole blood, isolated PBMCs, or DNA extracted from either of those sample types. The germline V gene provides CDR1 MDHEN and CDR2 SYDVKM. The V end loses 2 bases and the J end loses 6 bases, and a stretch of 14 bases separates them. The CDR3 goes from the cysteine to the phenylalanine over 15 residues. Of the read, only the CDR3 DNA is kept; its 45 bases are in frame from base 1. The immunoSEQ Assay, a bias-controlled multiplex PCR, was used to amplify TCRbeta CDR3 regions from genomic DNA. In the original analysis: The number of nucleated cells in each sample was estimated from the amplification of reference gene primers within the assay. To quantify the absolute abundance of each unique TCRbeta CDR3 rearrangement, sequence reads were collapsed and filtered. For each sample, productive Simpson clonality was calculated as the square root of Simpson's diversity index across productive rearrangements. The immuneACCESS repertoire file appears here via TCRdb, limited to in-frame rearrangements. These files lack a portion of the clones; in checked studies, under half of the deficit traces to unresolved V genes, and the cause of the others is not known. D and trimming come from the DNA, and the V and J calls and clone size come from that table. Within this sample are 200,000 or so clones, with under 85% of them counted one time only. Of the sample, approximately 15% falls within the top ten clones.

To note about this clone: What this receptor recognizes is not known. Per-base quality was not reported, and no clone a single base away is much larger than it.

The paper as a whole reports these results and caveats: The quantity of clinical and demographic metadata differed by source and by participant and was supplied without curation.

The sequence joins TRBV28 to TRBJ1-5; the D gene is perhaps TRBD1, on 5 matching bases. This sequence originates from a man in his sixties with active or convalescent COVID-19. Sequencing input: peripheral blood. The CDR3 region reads CASSLGGAGGQPQHF. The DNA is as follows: TGTGCCAGCAGTTTAGGAGGGGCGGGGGGTCAGCCCCAGCATTTT.